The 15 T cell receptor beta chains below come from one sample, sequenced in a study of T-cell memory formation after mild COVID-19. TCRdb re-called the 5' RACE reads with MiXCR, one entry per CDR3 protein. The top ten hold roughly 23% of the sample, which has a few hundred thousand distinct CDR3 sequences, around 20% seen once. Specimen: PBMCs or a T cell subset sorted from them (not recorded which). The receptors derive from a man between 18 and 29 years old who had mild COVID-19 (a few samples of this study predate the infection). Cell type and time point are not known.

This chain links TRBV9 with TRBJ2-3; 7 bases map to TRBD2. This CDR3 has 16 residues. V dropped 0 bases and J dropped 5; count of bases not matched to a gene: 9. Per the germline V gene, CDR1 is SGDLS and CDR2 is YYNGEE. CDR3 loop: CASSVATGGSQDTQYF. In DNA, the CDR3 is TGTGCCAGCAGCGTAGCTACGGGAGGATCCCAAGATACGCAGTATTTT.

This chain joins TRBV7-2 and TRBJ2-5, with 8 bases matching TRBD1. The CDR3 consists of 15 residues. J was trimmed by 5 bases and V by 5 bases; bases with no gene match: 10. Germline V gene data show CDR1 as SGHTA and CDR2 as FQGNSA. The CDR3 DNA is TGTGCCAGCAGCAAATTGGACAGGGTAGGCGAGACCCAGTACTTC. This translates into CASSKLDRVGETQYF.

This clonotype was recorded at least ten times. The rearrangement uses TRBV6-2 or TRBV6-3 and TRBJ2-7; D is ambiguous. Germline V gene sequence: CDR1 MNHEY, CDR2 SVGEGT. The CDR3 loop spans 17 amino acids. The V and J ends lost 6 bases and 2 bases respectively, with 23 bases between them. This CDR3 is CASSYRHGGPPAYEQYV. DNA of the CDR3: TGTGCCAGCAGCTATCGTCATGGTGGCCCGCCGGCCTACGAGCAGTACGTC.

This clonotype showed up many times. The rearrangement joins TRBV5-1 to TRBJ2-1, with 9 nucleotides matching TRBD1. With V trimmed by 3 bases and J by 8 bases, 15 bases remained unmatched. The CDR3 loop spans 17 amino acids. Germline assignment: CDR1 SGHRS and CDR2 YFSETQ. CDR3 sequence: CASSSGQGRRGLYEQFF. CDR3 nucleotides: TGCGCCAGCAGCTCGGGACAGGGTCGGCGGGGGTTGTATGAGCAGTTCTTC.

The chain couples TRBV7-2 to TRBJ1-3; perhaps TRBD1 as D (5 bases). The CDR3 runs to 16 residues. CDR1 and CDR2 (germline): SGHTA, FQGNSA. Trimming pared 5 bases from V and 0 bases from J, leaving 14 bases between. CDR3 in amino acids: CASSPEGPHSGNTIYF. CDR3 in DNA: TGTGCCAGCAGCCCGGAGGGGCCCCACTCTGGAAACACCATATATTTT.

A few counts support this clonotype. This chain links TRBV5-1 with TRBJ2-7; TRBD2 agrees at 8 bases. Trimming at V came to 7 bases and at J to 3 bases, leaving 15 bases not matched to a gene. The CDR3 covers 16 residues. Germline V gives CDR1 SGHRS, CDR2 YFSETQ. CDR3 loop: CASSRGVRGDFYEQYF. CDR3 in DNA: TGCGCCAGCTCCCGGGGGGTGCGGGGGGACTTCTACGAGCAGTACTTC.

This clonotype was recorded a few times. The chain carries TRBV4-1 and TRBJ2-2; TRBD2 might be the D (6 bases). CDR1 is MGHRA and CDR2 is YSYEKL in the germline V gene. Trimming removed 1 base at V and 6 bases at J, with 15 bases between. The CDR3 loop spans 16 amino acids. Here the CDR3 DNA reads TGCGCCAGCAGCCAAGCCGGGACTCCGAGGGCCGGGGAGCTGTTTTTT. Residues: CASSQAGTPRAGELFF.

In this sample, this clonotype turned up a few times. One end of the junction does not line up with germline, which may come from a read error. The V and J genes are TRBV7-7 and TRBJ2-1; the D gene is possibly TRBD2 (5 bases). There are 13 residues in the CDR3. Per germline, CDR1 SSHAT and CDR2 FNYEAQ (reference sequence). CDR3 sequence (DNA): TGTGCTAGCAGCTTAGCGCCTGGGGTTGAGCAGTTCTTC. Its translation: CASSLAPGVEQFF.

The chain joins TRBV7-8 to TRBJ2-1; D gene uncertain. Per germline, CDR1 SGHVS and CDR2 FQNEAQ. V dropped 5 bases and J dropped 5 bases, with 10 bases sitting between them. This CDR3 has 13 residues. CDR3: CASSVTIDNEQFF. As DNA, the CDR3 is TGTGCCAGCAGCGTCACGATTGACAATGAGCAGTTCTTC.

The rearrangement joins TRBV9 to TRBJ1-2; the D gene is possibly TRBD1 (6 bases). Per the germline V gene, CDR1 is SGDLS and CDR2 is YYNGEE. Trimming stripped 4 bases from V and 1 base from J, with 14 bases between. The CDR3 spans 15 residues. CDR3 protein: CASSSQGQINYGYTF. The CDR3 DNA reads TGTGCCAGCAGCTCCCAGGGGCAGATTAACTATGGCTACACCTTC.

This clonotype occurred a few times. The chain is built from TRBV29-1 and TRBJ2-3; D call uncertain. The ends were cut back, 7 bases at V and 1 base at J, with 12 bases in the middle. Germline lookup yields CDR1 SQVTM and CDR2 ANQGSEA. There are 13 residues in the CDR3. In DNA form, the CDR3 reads TGCAGCGCCTCCGGCCGACGCACAGATACGCAGTATTTT. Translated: CSASGRRTDTQYF.

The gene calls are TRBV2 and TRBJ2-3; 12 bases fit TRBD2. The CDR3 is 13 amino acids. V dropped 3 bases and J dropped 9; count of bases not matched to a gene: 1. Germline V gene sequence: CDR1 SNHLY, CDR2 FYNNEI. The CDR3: CASSDTSGGTQYF. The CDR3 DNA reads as TGTGCCAGCAGTGACACTAGCGGGGGGACGCAGTATTTT.

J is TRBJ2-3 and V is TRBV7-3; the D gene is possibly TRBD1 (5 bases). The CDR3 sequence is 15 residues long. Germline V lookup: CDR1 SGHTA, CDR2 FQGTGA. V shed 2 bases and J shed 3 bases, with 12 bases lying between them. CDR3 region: CASSLSGMKTDTQYF. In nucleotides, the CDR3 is TGTGCCAGCAGCTTATCAGGGATGAAAACAGATACGCAGTATTTT.

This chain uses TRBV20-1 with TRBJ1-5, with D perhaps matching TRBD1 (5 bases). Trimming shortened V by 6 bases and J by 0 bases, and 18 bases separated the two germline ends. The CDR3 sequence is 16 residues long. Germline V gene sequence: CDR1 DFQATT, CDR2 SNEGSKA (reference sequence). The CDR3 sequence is CSASGPDLYSNQPQHF. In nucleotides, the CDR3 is TGCAGTGCGTCGGGACCGGACTTGTATAGCAATCAGCCCCAGCATTTT.

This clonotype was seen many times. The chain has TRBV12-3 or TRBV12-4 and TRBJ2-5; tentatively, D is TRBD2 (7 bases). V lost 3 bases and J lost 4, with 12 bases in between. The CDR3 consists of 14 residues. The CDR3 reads CASSLGGRPETQYF. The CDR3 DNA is TGTGCCAGCAGTTTGGGGGGGCGCCCAGAGACCCAGTACTTC.